This T cell receptor beta chain was documented in a study of blood T cell repertoires in COVID-19. Measured with immunoSEQ multiplex PCR; TCRdb has only the in-frame clones, and not every one. The sample lists under 200,000 clones; about 85% were seen once. V shed 4 bases and J 2 bases; nucleotides not matched to a gene: 11. The length of the CDR3 is 18 residues. Germline CDR1 and CDR2: SGHRS and YFSETQ. The sequencing input was peripheral blood. This receptor was obtained from a man aged 55 to 70 with active or convalescent COVID-19. The gene calls are TRBV5-1 and TRBJ2-5, with 13 bases aligning to TRBD2. CDR3 residues: CASSTLQTSGGMQETQYF. The CDR3, as DNA: TGCGCCAGCAGCACGCTACAGACTAGCGGGGGGATGCAAGAGACCCAGTACTTC.